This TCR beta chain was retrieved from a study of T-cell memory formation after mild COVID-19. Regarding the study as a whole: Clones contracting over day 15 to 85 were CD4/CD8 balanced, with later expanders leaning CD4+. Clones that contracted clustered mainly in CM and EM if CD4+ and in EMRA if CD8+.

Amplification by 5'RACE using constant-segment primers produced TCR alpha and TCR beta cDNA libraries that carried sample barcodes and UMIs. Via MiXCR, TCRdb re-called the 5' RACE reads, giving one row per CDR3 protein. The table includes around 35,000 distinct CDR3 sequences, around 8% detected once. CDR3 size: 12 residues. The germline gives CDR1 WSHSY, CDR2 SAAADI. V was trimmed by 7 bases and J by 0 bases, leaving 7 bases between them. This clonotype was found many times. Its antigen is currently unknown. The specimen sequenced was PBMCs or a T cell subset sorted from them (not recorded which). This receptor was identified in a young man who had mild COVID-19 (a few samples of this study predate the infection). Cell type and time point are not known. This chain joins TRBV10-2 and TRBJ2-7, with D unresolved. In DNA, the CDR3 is TGCGCCAGCACGCACAACTCCTACGAGCAGTACTTC. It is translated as CASTHNSYEQYF.